This T cell receptor beta chain was obtained from a study of blood T cells in healthy people across ages. Study-wide findings and caveats: Higher diversity and more naive CD4+ cells were features of long-lived donors, compared to aged donors.

About this clonotype: Antigen unknown.

Then a second PCR, running roughly 7 to 11 cycles, was carried out with a sample-barcoded 5' primer and a J-beta primer mix. From the 5' RACE reads, TCRdb called clonotypes with MiXCR, one entry per CDR3 protein. The sample contains approximately 800,000 distinct CDR3 sequences, 45% to 70% of which appear only once. Germline V gene data show CDR1 as ENHRY and CDR2 as SYGVKD. The CDR3 totals 16 residues. Deletions cut 2 bases from V and 4 bases from J, with 15 bases between. The clonotype was recovered from a man between 35 and 55 years old in good health. The source material was blood. V is TRBV10-3 and J is TRBJ2-1; TRBD1 is a possible D gene (6 bases). CDR3 nucleotide sequence: TGTGCCATCAGTGAGAGGACAGCGGAACTTTACAATGAGCAGTTCTTC. Translating it yields CAISERTAELYNEQFF.